What follows are 22 T cell receptor beta chains derived from one specimen sequenced in a study of chemoradiotherapy in HPV16-positive cancers (dated 2022 in TCRdb). Receptor amplification or capture employed the immunoSEQ multiplex PCR assay. TCRdb retrieved this table from immuneACCESS and kept in-frame rearrangements only. Not all clones are present; in checked studies, unresolved V genes account for under half, and no reason is known for the remainder. The sample table shows over 10,000 clones, and approximately 73% are seen once. Together, the top ten hold around 2% of the sample. This sample was taken from a patient who underwent chemoradiotherapy. The receptors stem from a human donor with HPV-associated anogenital cancer.

The rearrangement uses TRBV4-3 and TRBJ2-1, with 12 bases aligning to TRBD2. Germline CDR1 is LGHNA and CDR2 is YSLEER. The CDR3 sequence is 16 residues long. The trim removed 3 bases at V and 8 bases at J, leaving 8 bases unmatched. The DNA for the CDR3 is TGCGCCAGCAGCCACGGGAGAGGACTAGCGGGGTATGAGCAGTTCTTC. Its translation: CASSHGRGLAGYEQFF.

The chain uses TRBV5-1 and TRBJ2-7; D tentatively fits TRBD1 or TRBD2 (5 bases each). V gave up 4 bases and J gave up 1 base, with 18 bases separating them. Germline values: CDR1 SGHRS, CDR2 YFSETQ. The CDR3 consists of 16 residues. CDR3 DNA: TGCGCCAGCAGCCCAATGGGGACCGAGCTGTCCTACGAGCAGTACTTC. This encodes CASSPMGTELSYEQYF.

The chain has TRBV4-1 and TRBJ2-1, with 8 bases matching TRBD2. With V trimmed by 1 base and J by 7 bases, 12 bases remained unmatched. The germline V gene has CDR1 MGHRA and CDR2 YSYEKL. This CDR3 comprises 17 residues. CDR3 DNA sequence: TGCGCCAGCAGCCAAGCGGATTACGGGGGGGCCTTAAATGAGCAGTTCTTC. Translating gives CASSQADYGGALNEQFF.

The chain recombines TRBV6-5 with TRBJ2-5, with 8 bases identical to TRBD1. The V gene's germline CDR1 is MNHEY and CDR2 SVGAGI. CDR3 length: 15 residues. V trimming: 6 bases; J trimming: 4 bases; junction bases outside the gene matches: 10. CDR3 bases: TGTGCCAGCAGCTTTCCAGGGGGCGGGCGAGAGACCCAGTACTTC. Its protein is CASSFPGGGRETQYF.

This clone was counted only a few times. The chain joins TRBV25-1 to TRBJ1-4; D may be TRBD1 (6 bases). Trimming left V 3 bases short and J 5 bases short, with 10 bases between. The CDR3 is 14 amino acids. The germline gives CDR1 MGHDK, CDR2 SYGVNS. CDR3 region: CASSEHRVNEKLFF. As DNA, the CDR3 is TGTGCCAGCAGTGAGCACAGGGTCAATGAAAAACTGTTTTTT.

The V call is TRBV28, the J call TRBJ2-1, with 8 bases lining up with TRBD1. Germline V gives CDR1 MDHEN, CDR2 SYDVKM. The V and J ends lost 4 bases and 9 bases, in that order; junction bases with no gene match: 8. The CDR3 consists of 14 residues. The CDR3 DNA reads as TGTGCCAGCAGTTCCCCGGACAGGGACGGTGAGCAGTTCTTC. Translated: CASSSPDRDGEQFF.

This clone has only a few counts. The genes are TRBV29-1 and TRBJ2-7; 15 bases are a match to TRBD2. V lost 3 bases to trimming and J lost 0 bases; unmatched junction nucleotides: 12. The CDR3 is made up of 19 amino acids. Germline V gives CDR1 SQVTM, CDR2 ANQGSEA. CDR3 sequence reads: CSVETYGTSGGTPSYEQYF. The CDR3 nucleotides are TGCAGCGTTGAGACTTACGGGACTAGCGGGGGGACACCCTCCTACGAGCAGTACTTC.

The chain is built from TRBV9 and TRBJ2-3, with 8 bases that match TRBD1. Germline V CDR1 and CDR2: SGDLS, YYNGEE. The CDR3 length is 15 residues. V shed 3 bases, J shed 1 base, and the junction held 4 bases outside the gene matches. Here the CDR3 reads CASSDMTGGTDTQYF. As DNA, the CDR3 is TGTGCCAGCAGCGACATGACAGGGGGCACAGATACGCAGTATTTT. Looking up the rest from reference TRBV9 and TRBJ2-3 gives the full variable domain: DSGVTQTPKHLITATGQRVTLRCSPRSGDLSVYWYQQSLDQGLQFLIQYYNGEERAKGNILERFSAQQFPDLHSELNLSSLELGDSALYFCASSDMTGGTDTQYFGPGTRLTVL.

This clone was seen once. The chain uses TRBV29-1 and TRBJ1-1, with D tentatively TRBD1 (6 bases). CDR3 length equals 13 residues. Germline V lookup: CDR1 SQVTM, CDR2 ANQGSEA. V gave up 4 bases and J gave up 3 bases, with 12 bases separating them. In DNA, the CDR3 is TGCAGCGTTGCCCCCAGGGGTGACACTGAAGCTTTCTTT. It specifies CSVAPRGDTEAFF. The full variable domain, in which reference TRBV29-1 and TRBJ1-1 provide the parts outside the CDR3, is SAVISQKPSRDICQRGTSLTIQCQVDSQVTMMFWYRQQPGQSLTLIATANQGSEATYESGFVIDKFPISRPNLTFSTLTVSNMSPEDSSIYLCSVAPRGDTEAFFGQGTRLTVV.

The J gene is TRBJ2-7, the V gene TRBV7-9, with D perhaps matching TRBD1 (6 bases). Trimming removed 5 bases from V and 0 bases from J, with 17 bases in between. Germline loops: CDR1 SEHNR, CDR2 FQNEAQ (reference sequence). CDR3 length: 16 residues. CDR3 loop: CASSHTGPESSYEQYF. Here the CDR3 DNA reads TGTGCCAGCAGCCACACAGGGCCGGAAAGCTCCTACGAGCAGTACTTC.

The genes are TRBV6-5 and TRBJ2-7; D is possibly TRBD1 (5 bases). CDR1 is MNHEY, CDR2 SVGAGI, per germline. This CDR3 comprises 14 residues. Trimming stripped 0 bases from V and 0 bases from J, with 6 bases between. DNA for the CDR3: TGTGCCAGCAGTTACTCCAGGGACTCCTACGAGCAGTACTTC. Amino acid sequence: CASSYSRDSYEQYF.

The rearrangement links TRBV19 to TRBJ2-7, with 9 positions matching TRBD1. The J segment lost 4 bases and the V segment lost 6 bases, leaving 4 bases of the junction unmatched. This CDR3 contains 13 residues. In germline, CDR1 is LNHDA, CDR2 SQIVND (reference sequence). CDR3 residues: CASRSTGGYEQYF. The CDR3 coding sequence is TGTGCCAGTAGGTCGACAGGGGGGTACGAGCAGTACTTC.

The J gene is TRBJ2-5, the V gene TRBV7-2, with D possibly called TRBD1 or TRBD2 (6 bases each). The CDR3 runs to 15 residues. Deletions cut 0 bases from V and 5 bases from J, with 13 bases between. The germline V gene encodes CDR1 SGHTA and CDR2 FQGNSA. This CDR3 is CASSLAGGSDETQYF. In nucleotides, the CDR3 is TGTGCCAGCAGCTTAGCGGGGGGCTCAGACGAGACCCAGTACTTC.

The genes are TRBV28 and TRBJ1-5, with a tentative D call TRBD1 (5 bases). Looked up from germline, CDR1 is MDHEN and CDR2 is SYDVKM. V gave up 3 bases and J gave up 4 bases, with 10 bases separating them. This CDR3 is built from 14 residues. CDR3 amino acids: CASSLLAGNQPQHF. The CDR3 DNA sequence: TGTGCCAGCAGTTTGTTGGCAGGGAATCAGCCCCAGCATTTT.

The genes are TRBV5-6 and TRBJ1-5, with 10 bases matching TRBD1. The CDR3 runs 14 residues. Germline CDR1 SGHDT, CDR2 YYEEEE. Unmatched junction bases numbered 4, after V lost 4 bases and J lost 6 bases. The CDR3 region is CASSLRDRGQPQHF. CDR3 in DNA: TGTGCCAGCAGCCTCCGGGACAGGGGTCAGCCCCAGCATTTT.

This clone was found once. CDR3 loop: CASTRTRGQGSGELFF. The CDR3 DNA is TGTGCCAGCACCCGAACCCGGGGACAGGGAAGCGGGGAGCTGTTTTTT. This chain connects TRBV25-1 to TRBJ2-2, with 9 bases lining up with TRBD1. Germline CDR1 reads MGHDK; CDR2 reads SYGVNS. V shed 7 bases and J 7 bases; nucleotides not matched to a gene: 13. The CDR3 is 16 amino acids.

The chain links TRBV6-5 to TRBJ2-7, with 11 nucleotides matching TRBD1. This CDR3 has 16 residues. V shed 2 bases, J shed 3 bases, and the junction held 6 bases outside the gene matches. Germline values: CDR1 MNHEY, CDR2 SVGAGI. Written as DNA, the CDR3 is TGTGCCAGCAGTTACGCGGGACAGGGGGGGGACTACGAGCAGTACTTC. This translates into CASSYAGQGGDYEQYF.

The chain uses TRBV27 and TRBJ2-3; D is unclear. This CDR3 spans 12 amino acids. With 5 bases removed from V and 1 base from J, the gap between germline ends came to 4 bases. CDR1 is MNHEY and CDR2 is SMNVEV in the germline V gene (reference sequence). This CDR3 reads CASSRGTDTQYF. CDR3 sequence (DNA): TGTGCCAGCAGTCGTGGCACAGATACGCAGTATTTT.

The V call is TRBV5-6, the J call TRBJ2-7, with D perhaps being TRBD1 or TRBD2 (5 bases each). This CDR3 contains 16 residues. Germline V CDR1 and CDR2: SGHDT, YYEEEE. Trimming removed 4 bases at V and 2 bases at J, with 19 bases between. The CDR3 loop is CASSTGLQELPYEQYF. The CDR3 DNA sequence: TGTGCCAGCAGCACAGGACTCCAGGAGTTACCCTACGAGCAGTACTTC. Supplemented by reference TRBV5-6 and TRBJ2-7, the full variable domain reads DAGVTQSPTHLIKTRGQQVTLRCSPKSGHDTVSWYQQALGQGPQFIFQYYEEEERQRGNFPDRFSGHQFPNYSSELNVNALLLGDSALYLCASSTGLQELPYEQYFGPGTRLTVT.

A single count supports this clone. The J gene is TRBJ2-5, the V gene TRBV5-1, with 11 bases fitting TRBD2. This CDR3 spans 14 amino acids. V shed 1 base, J shed 5 bases, and the junction held 1 base outside the gene matches. The germline V gene has CDR1 SGHRS and CDR2 YFSETQ. The CDR3 DNA sequence: TGCGCCAGCAGCTTGCGACTAGCGGGGGAGACCCAGTACTTC. Encoded protein: CASSLRLAGETQYF.

The chain couples TRBV6-5 to TRBJ2-1, with D uncertain. CDR3 length equals 14 residues. V lost 6 bases to trimming and J lost 8 bases, with 17 bases between them. CDR1 and CDR2 (germline): MNHEY, SVGAGI. The chain's CDR3 is CASSYGTSVDEQFF. CDR3 DNA sequence: TGTGCCAGCAGCTACGGCACGTCGGTCGATGAGCAGTTCTTC.

This sequence joins TRBV7-2 and TRBJ1-5; 7 nucleotides align to TRBD1. This CDR3 is built from 15 residues. Germline CDR1 SGHTA, CDR2 FQGNSA. V lost 0 bases and J lost 7; bases outside the gene matches: 6. CDR3 loop: CASSLAGGVGQPQHF. In nucleotides, the CDR3 is TGTGCCAGCAGCTTAGCAGGGGGCGTGGGACAGCCCCAGCATTTT.